This TCR beta chain stems from a study of T cell repertoires in cytomegalovirus infection. Study in general: Matching HLA type, along with CMV infection, was indicated by public TCR beta signatures.

MiXCR, run by TCRdb on the reads, gives a single entry per CDR3 protein. Of 90,000 to 120,000 distinct CDR3 sequences listed, roughly 39% are singletons. The CDR3 sequence is 14 residues long. Trimming stripped 6 bases from V and 0 bases from J, with 11 bases between. This clonotype was observed once. Its antigen remains unidentified. Specimen: CD8+ T cells from cultured PBMCs, collected from culture after CMV antigen stimulation. This TCR was recovered from a human donor in good health (CMV status not recorded). Some clones in this sample may be carry-over from other donors' samples. The J gene is TRBJ2-5, the V gene TRBV12-3 or TRBV12-4; D may be TRBD2 (6 bases). As DNA, the CDR3 is TGTGCCAGCAGCCTCCGGGACTACCAAGAGACCCAGTACTTC. This sequence encodes CASSLRDYQETQYF.